These T cell receptor beta chains were read from a single sample in a study of OX40 agonist ivuxolimab in advanced cancers. The data were produced by immunoSEQ multiplex PCR, yet TCRdb's version contains in-frame clones alone and is incomplete. This table holds 90,000 to 100,000 clones, nearly 90% found once. The material was CD4+ or CD8+ T cells sorted from blood, obtained in a trial of the OX40 agonist ivuxolimab. The receptor source for this set is an adult with an advanced solid tumor such as melanoma, head and neck, liver or kidney cancer. CDR3s include the opening cysteine and the closing phenylalanine or tryptophan. The D gene is left open where the match is weak. Only part of the rows carry a size: once, few, many, or a class if the clone is expanded.

d_call,v_call,cdr3_length,clone_size,j_call,cdr3_nt,cdr3_aa
TRBD1,TRBV18,16,once,TRBJ1-3,TGTGCCAGCTCACGATCGGGCCAGGGACAGGGAAACACCATATATTTT,CASSRSGQGQGNTIYF
NA,TRBV2,12,NA,TRBJ1-2,TGTGCCAGCAGTGGTTGGGAACGGGGCTACACCTTC,CASSGWERGYTF
NA,TRBV30,12,NA,TRBJ1-4,TGTGCCTGGAGTCACCTTCGGGGAGACAAGTTTTTT,CAWSHLRGDKFF
TRBD1,TRBV7-9,14,NA,TRBJ1-1,TGTGCCAGCAGCTTGGGCCAGGGGGCCGCTGAAGCTTTCTTT,CASSLGQGAAEAFF
NA,TRBV6-6,13,NA,TRBJ1-1,TGTGCCAGCAGTTACCGGGGGGCCACTGAAGCTTTCTTT,CASSYRGATEAFF
TRBD1,TRBV5-1,15,NA,TRBJ1-4,TGCGCCAGCAGCTTGGAGGGACAGAAAGTTGGAAAACTGTTTTTT,CASSLEGQKVGKLFF
NA,TRBV28,15,NA,TRBJ2-1,TGTGCCAGCACTTACCCGGGCTCAGGGCTCAATGAGCAGTTCTTC,CASTYPGSGLNEQFF
NA,TRBV5-1,13,few,TRBJ1-2,TGCGCCAGCAGCTTGTCGGATAACTATGGCTACACCTTC,CASSLSDNYGYTF
NA,TRBV30,14,NA,TRBJ1-2,TGTGCCTGGAGTAGCTGGCAGGCTGGGAATGGCTACACCTTC,CAWSSWQAGNGYTF
TRBD2,TRBV4-1,15,NA,TRBJ2-7,TGCGCCAGCAGCCAAGCGGTTAGCGGGAACTACGAGCAGTACTTC,CASSQAVSGNYEQYF
NA,TRBV18,14,NA,TRBJ2-7,TGTGCCAGCTCACAGTCTTACAGGGTGGACGAGCAGTACTTC,CASSQSYRVDEQYF
NA,TRBV5-4,17,NA,TRBJ1-1,TGTGCCAGCAGCTTGATGACAGGAGGGTCATGGTCCACTGAAGCTTTCTTT,CASSLMTGGSWSTEAFF
NA,TRBV10-3,16,NA,TRBJ1-6,TGTGCCATCAGTGGAGGGGGGCCGGCAACCAATTCACCCCTCCACTTT,CAISGGGPATNSPLHF
NA,TRBV5-5,12,NA,TRBJ2-4,TGTGCCAGCAGCTTGACCACGGACACTCAGTACTTC,CASSLTTDTQYF
NA,TRBV5-4,13,once,TRBJ1-5,TGTGCCAGCAGCTTGCAGGGAAATCAGCCCCAGCATTTT,CASSLQGNQPQHF
NA,TRBV6-1,15,NA,TRBJ1-4,TGTGCCAGCAGTGGGAAAGTGGGATCGAATGAAAAACTGTTTTTT,CASSGKVGSNEKLFF
NA,TRBV10-1,8,NA,TRBJ2-1,TGCGCCACCCTACCACAGTTCTTC,CATLPQFF
NA,TRBV5-4,14,once,TRBJ1-1,TGTGCCAGCAGTATACCGGGCTTGAACACTGAAGCTTTCTTT,CASSIPGLNTEAFF
NA,TRBV5-1,14,NA,TRBJ2-5,TGCGCCAGCAGCTTGGCCCTTAGGGCCGAGACCCAGTACTTC,CASSLALRAETQYF
NA,TRBV7-2,14,NA,TRBJ2-7,TGTGCCAGCAGCCGTAGAAGTCTAAGTTACGAGCAGTACTTC,CASSRRSLSYEQYF
NA,TRBV19,15,NA,TRBJ1-4,TGTGCCAGTAGACCATACGGGGGGGGAGAAGAAAAACTGTTTTTT,CASRPYGGGEEKLFF
NA,TRBV11-1,12,NA,TRBJ2-7,TGTGCCAGCAGCCAGGGTGTCTACGAGCAGTACTTC,CASSQGVYEQYF
TRBD2,TRBV5-1,18,NA,TRBJ2-2,TGCGCCAGCAGCTTGTTGGCTAGCGGGAGCCGAAACACCGGGGAGCTGTTTTTT,CASSLLASGSRNTGELFF
NA,TRBV13,16,NA,TRBJ2-2,TGTGCCAGCAGCCTCAACATAGGATCGAACACCGGGGAGCTGTTTTTT,CASSLNIGSNTGELFF
TRBD2,TRBV5-4,15,NA,TRBJ2-5,TGTGCCAGCAGCTTGGCTAGCGGCCCGTCGGAGACCCAGTACTTC,CASSLASGPSETQYF
NA,TRBV5-1,14,NA,TRBJ2-7,TGCGCCAGCAGCCAACCTAGTATAACCTACGAGCAGTACTTC,CASSQPSITYEQYF
TRBD2,TRBV9,18,NA,TRBJ2-2,TGTGCCAGCAGCCGACTAGCGGGAGGCCAAATTAACACCGGGGAGCTGTTTTTT,CASSRLAGGQINTGELFF
TRBD1,TRBV6-4,13,NA,TRBJ1-6,TGTGCCAGCCAGGACAGGGTGGGTTCACCCCTCCACTTT,CASQDRVGSPLHF
NA,TRBV9,14,few,TRBJ2-7,TGTGCCAGCAGCGTCGCGGCTGGTTCAGACGAGCAGTACTTC,CASSVAAGSDEQYF
NA,TRBV5-4,16,NA,TRBJ2-2,TGTGCCAGCAGCGCGCAAAGAGCGGGCAGCACCGGGGAGCTGTTTTTT,CASSAQRAGSTGELFF
TRBD1,TRBV28,13,NA,TRBJ1-5,TGTGCCAGCAAAACAGGGGGCCCTCAGCCCCAGCATTTT,CASKTGGPQPQHF
NA,TRBV28,13,once,TRBJ1-2,TGTGCCAGCAGTCAGGACTCTAACTATGGCTACACCTTC,CASSQDSNYGYTF
TRBD1,TRBV19,17,NA,TRBJ1-1,TGTGCCAGTAGTCTCCCCCCGGGACAGACTATGAACACTGAAGCTTTCTTT,CASSLPPGQTMNTEAFF